The 7 T cell receptor delta chains reported below all come from one sample, sequenced in a study of γδ T cells in repeated Plasmodium falciparum infection (dated by TCRdb to the early 2020s). For bulk TCR repertoire analysis, Vgamma9/Vdelta2+ and Vdelta2-negative gammadelta T cell populations were isolated by flow sorting from peripheral blood mononuclear cells. The library was prepared using multiplex PCR. TCRdb shows the sequencer as Illumina MiSeq. TCRdb recomputed clones from the public reads with CATT; identical DNA rows were then combined. This sample comprises some 50,000 delta-chain clones, 1.6% of them detected only once. 8.6% of the sample comes from the top ten. Sequencing was done on a sample of gamma-delta T cells from blood. These receptors all come from a pool of human donors (malaria-infected and uninfected, not separated).

This clone has only a few counts. The translation of this DNA and the TCRdb protein of a much larger clone differ at residue 6, probably owing to a read error; the protein shown here is translated from the DNA. The chain joins TRDV1 to TRDJ1; D is unclear. Here the J gene came from matching the DNA to germline, since TCRdb omits it. Germline V CDR1 and CDR2: TSWWSYY, QGS. The CDR3 runs to 17 residues. V was trimmed by 4 bases and J by 0 bases, leaving 18 bases between them. CDR3 in amino acids: CALGGLSLVPYTDKLIF. As DNA, the CDR3 is TGTGCTCTTGGGGGACTTAGCTTAGTGCCGTACACCGATAAACTCATCTTT.

In its sample, this clone was seen many times. This may stem from a read error, because a much larger clone lies one nucleotide away. This rearrangement joins TRDV1 to TRDJ1; 8 bases line up with TRDD3. Germline V lookup: CDR1 TSWWSYY, CDR2 QGS. Trimming at V came to 2 bases and at J to 3 bases, leaving 8 bases not matched to a gene. The CDR3 consists of 16 residues. The CDR3 DNA follows: TGTGCTCTTGGGGAATCTTTCTGGGGGAGGGCCGATAAACTCATCTTT. It translates to CALGESFWGRADKLIF.

This clone was recorded many times. A junction end diverges from the germline sequence, so it may reflect a read error. The chain's CDR3 is CALGQPWGRRNDKLIF. CDR3 nucleotides: TGTGCTCTTGGGCAGCCTTGGGGGCGGAGGAACGATAAACTAATCTTT. The chain recombines TRDV1 with TRDJ1; a possible D gene is TRDD3 (6 bases). Germline lookup yields CDR1 TSWWSYY and CDR2 QGS. The CDR3 covers 16 residues.

Judged by abundance, this clone is medium-sized (0.01 to 0.1%). At the DNA level, this CDR3 is encoded by other sequences in the same sample as well. The chain recombines TRDV1 with TRDJ1; possible D gene TRDD3, 6 bases. The CDR3 is 21 amino acids. Germline CDR1 is TSWWSYY and CDR2 is QGS. The V end lost 2 bases, the J end lost 1 base, and 29 bases lay between the germline ends. CDR3 nucleotides: TGTGCTCTTGGGGAATTTAGCCCAGCACACCGGGGATTCAGATTCACCGATAAACTCATCTTT. This translates into CALGEFSPAHRGFRFTDKLIF.

The sample holds a few counts of this clone. The protein TCRdb gives is from a much larger clone and does not agree with this DNA's translation at residue 4, likely a read error; the protein shown here comes from the DNA. V gene TRDV2 combines with J gene TRDJ1; 8 bases are shared with TRDD3. TCRdb carries no J gene annotation; the J gene was assigned here by matching the DNA with germline. In germline, CDR1 is GEAIGNYY, CDR2 EKD. Trimming at V came to 5 bases and at J to 0 bases, leaving 13 bases not matched to a gene. The CDR3 consists of 17 residues. The CDR3 DNA follows: TGTGCCTGTGGCATAGTGGGGGATGGGCGGTACACCGATAAACTCATCTTT. Translation gives CACGIVGDGRYTDKLIF.

With respect to this clone: The TCRdb protein comes from a much larger clone and disagrees with this DNA's translation at residue 17, likely due to a read error; the protein given here is derived from the DNA. The DNA for the CDR3 is TGTGCTCTTGGGGAACTAGGTATAAATTTCCGGAACTCCTGGGGGAGTGCGTACACCGATAAACTCATCTTT. It encodes CALGELGINFRNSWGSAYTDKLIF. The chain joins TRDV1 to TRDJ1; 8 bases are a match to TRDD3. The CDR3 has 24 residues. CDR1 and CDR2 from the germline V gene are TSWWSYY and QGS. Losses at the gene ends were 0 bases for V and 0 bases for J; bases not matched to a gene: 27.

This clone was counted ten times or more. The chain links TRDV2 to TRDJ1; 11 bases are shared with TRDD3. With 3 bases clipped from V and 1 base from J, the junction kept 15 bases outside the gene matches. This CDR3 has 19 residues. Germline V lookup: CDR1 GEAIGNYY, CDR2 EKD. The CDR3 sequence is CACDSILLGDRRGTDKLIF. Written as DNA, the CDR3 is TGTGCCTGTGACTCCATATTACTGGGGGATAGGAGGGGCACCGATAAACTCATCTTT.